This is a list of T cell receptor beta chains from one sample in a study of blood T cells in healthy people across ages. TCRdb re-derived calls from the 5' RACE reads in MiXCR, one entry per CDR3 protein. The sample holds more than 650,000 distinct CDR3 sequences, around a quarter seen once. The sample also formed part of further work on T cells of mothers and their children.

Sequencing input: blood. The origin of the receptors is a boy aged 10-17 years in good health. CDR3s include the opening cysteine and the closing phenylalanine or tryptophan. The order of the fields is J gene, V gene, D gene, clone size, CDR3 protein, CDR3 DNA. A D gene is named only where the DNA matches it firmly. Clone size is shown for a subset of rows, as once, few, many or a class of expanded clone.

>TRBJ1-1|TRBV10-3|.|.
CAISESGQNTEAFF
TGTGCCATCAGTGAGTCGGGACAGAACACTGAAGCTTTCTTT
>TRBJ1-1|TRBV20-1|TRBD1|.
CSARVPPGQLNTEAFF
TGCAGTGCTAGAGTTCCCCCGGGACAGCTAAACACTGAAGCTTTCTTT
>TRBJ2-3|TRBV9|TRBD1|.
CASSAQGVGIRSGTQYF
TGTGCCAGCAGCGCACAGGGGGTCGGAATTAGGTCAGGTACGCAGTATTTT
>TRBJ2-7|TRBV5-1|TRBD2|few
CASSFGGDTYEQYF
TGCGCCAGCAGCTTCGGGGGGGATACCTACGAGCAGTACTTC
>TRBJ1-5|TRBV7-2|.|few
CASSPPSQPQHF
TGTGCCAGCAGTCCCCCGAGTCAGCCCCAGCATTTT
>TRBJ2-1|TRBV5-1|TRBD2|many
CASRSQRGGNEQFF
TGCGCCAGCAGATCCCAGCGGGGGGGCAATGAGCAGTTCTTC
>TRBJ2-4|TRBV4-3|TRBD2|.
CASSQRPILAGANNVKNIQYF
TGCGCCAGCAGCCAAAGACCTATCCTAGCGGGAGCTAACAACGTCAAAAACATTCAGTACTTC
>TRBJ2-5|TRBV7-9|.|few
CASQKRLQETQYF
TGTGCCAGCCAGAAGAGGTTGCAAGAGACCCAGTACTTC
>TRBJ2-5|TRBV7-9|TRBD1|few
CASRGTGGYQETQYF
TGTGCCAGCAGAGGGACAGGGGGTTACCAAGAGACCCAGTACTTC
>TRBJ2-2|TRBV5-1|TRBD2|.
CASSLGLAGLTGELFF
TGCGCCAGCAGCTTGGGCCTAGCGGGTCTCACCGGGGAGCTGTTTTTT
>TRBJ1-4|TRBV7-9|TRBD1|.
CASSFGQAANEKLFF
TGTGCCAGCAGCTTCGGACAGGCTGCGAATGAAAAACTGTTTTTT
>TRBJ1-1|TRBV10-1|.|few
CASSEGSKNTEAFF
TGCGCCAGCAGTGAGGGTTCCAAGAACACTGAAGCTTTCTTT
>TRBJ2-1|TRBV28|TRBD2|.
CASSPTLLAGVPNEQFF
TGTGCCAGCAGCCCTACCCTTCTAGCGGGAGTCCCCAATGAGCAGTTCTTC
>TRBJ2-3|TRBV28|.|.
CASSFNGAGTDTQYF
TGTGCCAGCAGTTTTAATGGGGCTGGCACAGATACGCAGTATTTT
>TRBJ1-2|TRBV10-3|TRBD1|few
CAISGSGTGSGYTF
TGTGCCATCAGCGGCTCAGGGACAGGGTCTGGCTACACCTTC
>TRBJ2-7|TRBV20-1|.|few
CSATLRERFIRNEQYF
TGCAGTGCCACGCTGAGGGAACGTTTTATACGGAACGAGCAGTACTTC
>TRBJ1-5|TRBV7-9|.|.
CASSPQGSSNQPQHF
TGTGCCAGCAGCCCCCAGGGTTCGAGCAATCAGCCCCAGCATTTT
>TRBJ2-7|TRBV6-1|TRBD1|few
CASSEDRGPYEQYF
TGTGCCAGCAGTGAGGATAGGGGGCCCTACGAGCAGTACTTC
>TRBJ2-3|TRBV29-1|.|.
CSVVQGRTSTDTQYF
TGCAGCGTTGTCCAGGGCCGTACTAGCACAGATACGCAGTATTTT
>TRBJ1-2|TRBV20-1|TRBD1|few
CSARDRTGPADGYTF
TGCAGTGCTAGAGATCGGACAGGTCCCGCGGATGGCTACACCTTC
>TRBJ2-7|TRBV10-3|TRBD1|.
CAISSFRDRGLPEQYF
TGTGCCATCAGCTCGTTCCGGGACAGGGGACTCCCCGAGCAGTACTTC
>TRBJ1-5|TRBV12-3/TRBV12-4|TRBD1|.
CASRSGTGDGQPQHF
TGTGCCAGCAGATCCGGGACAGGGGATGGACAGCCCCAGCATTTT
>TRBJ1-5|TRBV15|.|.
CATSREQGFRNQPQHF
TGTGCCACCAGCAGAGAACAGGGTTTTCGCAATCAGCCCCAGCATTTT
>TRBJ2-5|TRBV5-5|TRBD2|few
CASSYRPLAERETQYF
TGTGCCAGCAGCTACCGTCCACTAGCGGAGAGAGAGACTCAGTACTTC
>TRBJ2-7|TRBV7-2|.|.
CASSLAGALEQYF
TGTGCCAGCAGCTTAGCGGGGGCCCTCGAGCAGTACTTC
>TRBJ2-2|TRBV12-3/TRBV12-4|TRBD2|few
CASTRGLGDTGKLFF
TGTGCCAGCACTCGGGGACTAGGAGACACCGGGAAGCTGTTTTTT
>TRBJ1-4|TRBV7-9|TRBD1|.
CASSRDAGGEKLFF
TGTGCCAGCAGCCGGGACGCAGGGGGTGAAAAACTGTTTTTT
>TRBJ2-5|TRBV7-9|.|few
CASNLGNSGETQYF
TGTGCCAGCAACTTAGGCAATAGCGGAGAGACCCAGTACTTC
>TRBJ2-1|TRBV20-1|.|.
CSAFDYNEQFF
TGCAGTGCTTTCGATTACAATGAGCAGTTCTTC
>TRBJ1-1|TRBV20-1|.|few
CSAVDLGTEAFF
TGCAGTGCCGTCGACCTGGGGACTGAAGCTTTCTTT
>TRBJ1-2|TRBV5-1|.|.
CASSLASVGINYGYTF
TGCGCCAGCAGCTTGGCTTCCGTTGGGATTAACTATGGCTACACCTTC
>TRBJ1-4|TRBV20-1|.|.
CSARFGGQGREKLFF
TGCAGTGCTAGATTTGGTGGGCAGGGGCGAGAAAAACTGTTTTTT
>TRBJ2-7|TRBV2|.|.
CASRMDGSSYEQYF
TGTGCCAGCAGAATGGACGGGAGCTCCTACGAGCAGTACTTC
>TRBJ2-5|TRBV7-3|.|few
CASSPDGLRGRKTQYF
TGTGCCAGCAGCCCTGATGGTTTGCGTGGGAGAAAGACCCAGTACTTC
>TRBJ2-2|TRBV2|.|few
CASGFQGGSGELFF
TGTGCCAGCGGTTTCCAGGGGGGCTCGGGGGAGCTGTTTTTT
>TRBJ2-5|TRBV7-9|.|few
CASRSPTGTQYF
TGTGCCAGCAGGTCCCCGACTGGGACCCAGTACTTC
>TRBJ2-2|TRBV7-3|TRBD1|few
CASSQPGQGTGELFF
TGTGCCAGCAGCCAGCCCGGACAGGGTACCGGGGAGCTGTTTTTT
>TRBJ1-2|TRBV28|TRBD1|.
CAARDRVERKNGYTF
TGTGCCGCCCGGGACAGGGTCGAGCGGAAGAATGGCTACACCTTC
>TRBJ2-5|TRBV20-1|.|.
CSARIRDHQETQYF
TGCAGTGCTAGAATCCGGGACCACCAAGAGACCCAGTACTTC
>TRBJ1-1|TRBV9|.|.
CASSTEERFTEAFF
TGTGCCAGCAGCACGGAGGAGAGGTTCACTGAAGCTTTCTTT
>TRBJ2-1|TRBV2|TRBD2|few
CASSFLSGVSSEQFF
TGTGCCAGCAGTTTTCTTAGCGGGGTGTCCAGTGAGCAGTTCTTC
>TRBJ2-2|TRBV12-3/TRBV12-4|.|.
CASGEGGMNTGELFF
TGTGCCAGCGGCGAGGGGGGTATGAACACCGGGGAGCTGTTTTTT
>TRBJ2-1|TRBV9|.|.
CASSAPGEQFF
TGTGCCAGCAGCGCCCCCGGTGAGCAGTTCTTC
>TRBJ2-5|TRBV9|.|.
CASSPPEQETQYF
TGTGCCAGCAGCCCCCCGGAGCAGGAGACCCAGTACTTC
>TRBJ2-7|TRBV15|.|.
CATSGGINNYEQYF
TGTGCCACCAGCGGAGGGATAAACAATTACGAGCAGTACTTC